This TCR beta chain was identified in a study of T cell repertoires in cytomegalovirus infection. Study background: Researchers turned to recently identified HLA-C-restricted CMV epitopes as well as well-studied HLA-B-restricted ones. Signatures in public TCR beta sequences pointed to both CMV infection and matching HLA type.

Findings of the study overall: It was HLA-C-restricted CMV-specific TCR beta clonotypes that dominated the response ex vivo.

TCRdb processed the reads anew with MiXCR; each CDR3 protein has one entry. Among 700,000 to 900,000 distinct CDR3 sequences listed, roughly 28% were seen once. Trimming took 5 bases from V and 8 from J; bases not matched to a gene: 17. CDR1 is MDHEN, CDR2 SYDVKM, per germline. This CDR3 contains 17 residues. In regard to this clonotype: Its antigen is not identified.

The source of this sequence is a human donor in good health (CMV status not recorded). Some clones in this sample may be carry-over from other donors' samples. This chain links TRBV28 with TRBJ2-1, with 8 bases aligning to TRBD2. The sequences come from cultured CD8+ T cells from PBMCs, collected from culture after CMV antigen stimulation. The DNA for the CDR3 is TGTGCCAGCAGTCCCCGGGGTGCGGGGGGTCCAGAGGATGAGCAGTTCTTC. Translated, it gives CASSPRGAGGPEDEQFF.